The sequence of this T cell receptor beta chain was determined in a study of T cell responses to AZD1222 COVID-19 vaccine. Study-wide context: Pooled together were second doses at about 4 or about 12 weeks.

For this clone: Its antigen is currently unknown.

Study observations and caveats: The study reported that nearly half of spike-specific TCRs target unmutated variant regions. No repertoire was sampled before or during the peak T cell response, only after it.

Profiling relied on immunoSEQ multiplex PCR, and the TCRdb table lists in-frame clones only, not all of them. Of 150,000 or so clones in the sample, roughly nine tenths were seen once. With 4 bases removed from V and 7 bases from J, the gap between germline ends came to 11 bases. This CDR3 spans 13 amino acids. CDR1 and CDR2 (germline): LNHDA, SQIVND (reference sequence). The source material was peripheral blood, sampled on day 0 of AZD1222 vaccination. This sequence originates from an adult in good health. The rearrangement joins TRBV19 to TRBJ1-5; no firm D call. In nucleotides, the CDR3 is TGTGCCAGTAGTAAGTCAGGAGGACAGCCCCAGCATTTT. It is translated as CASSKSGGQPQHF.